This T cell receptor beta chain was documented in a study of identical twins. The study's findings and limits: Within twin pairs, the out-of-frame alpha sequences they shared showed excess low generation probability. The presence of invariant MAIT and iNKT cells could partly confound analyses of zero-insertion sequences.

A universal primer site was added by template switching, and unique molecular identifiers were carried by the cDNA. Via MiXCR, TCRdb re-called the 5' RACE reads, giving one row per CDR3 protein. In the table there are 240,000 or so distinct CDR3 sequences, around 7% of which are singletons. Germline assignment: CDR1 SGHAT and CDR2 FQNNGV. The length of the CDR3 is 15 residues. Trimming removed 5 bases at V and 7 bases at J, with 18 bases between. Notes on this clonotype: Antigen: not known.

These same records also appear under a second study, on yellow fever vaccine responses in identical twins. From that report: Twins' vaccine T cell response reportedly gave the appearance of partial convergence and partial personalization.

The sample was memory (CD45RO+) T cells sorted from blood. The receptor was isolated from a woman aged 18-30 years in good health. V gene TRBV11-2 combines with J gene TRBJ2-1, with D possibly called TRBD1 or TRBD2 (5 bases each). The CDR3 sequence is CASSETGTLGNEQFF. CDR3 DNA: TGTGCCAGCAGCGAAACCGGGACCCTCGGGAATGAGCAGTTCTTC.